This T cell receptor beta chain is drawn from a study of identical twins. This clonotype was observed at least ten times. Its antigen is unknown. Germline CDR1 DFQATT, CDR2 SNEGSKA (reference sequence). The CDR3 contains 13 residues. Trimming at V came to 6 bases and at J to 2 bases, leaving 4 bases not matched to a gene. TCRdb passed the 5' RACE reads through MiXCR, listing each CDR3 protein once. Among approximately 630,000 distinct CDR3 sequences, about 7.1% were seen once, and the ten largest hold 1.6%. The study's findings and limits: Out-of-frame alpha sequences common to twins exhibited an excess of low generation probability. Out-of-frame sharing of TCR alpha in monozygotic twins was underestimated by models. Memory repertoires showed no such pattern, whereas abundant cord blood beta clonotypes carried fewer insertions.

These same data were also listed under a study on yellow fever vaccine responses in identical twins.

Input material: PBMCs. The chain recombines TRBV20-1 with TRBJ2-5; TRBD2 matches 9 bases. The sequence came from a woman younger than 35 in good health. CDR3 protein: CSANLAGQETQYF. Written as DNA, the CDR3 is TGCAGTGCCAACCTAGCGGGACAAGAGACCCAGTACTTC.